This T cell receptor beta chain emerged from a study of post-analysis software for immune sequencing data. About the research overall: Relapsing-remitting, secondary progressive and progressive-relapsing forms of multiple sclerosis all featured among disease courses. Points from the study as a whole: In multiple sclerosis, normalized Chao1 diversity was significantly below that of controls. A handful of TRBV segments occurring more often in patients than controls included TRBV5-6, TRBV5-1 and TRBV20-1.

The TCR beta cDNA libraries contained unique molecular identifiers. The source material, 1 to 10 million T cells, gave rise to 500,000 or so cDNA molecules. TCRdb recomputed calls from the PCR reads with MiXCR, one row per CDR3 protein. The sample yields approximately 460,000 distinct CDR3 sequences, over 35% seen once. To note about this clonotype: Its antigen is still unknown.

This CDR3 is 15 amino acids long. Between the trimmed V and J ends, which lost 5 bases and 6 bases, there was a span of 17 bases. Germline V gives CDR1 PRHDT, CDR2 FYEKMQ (reference sequence). Sample: blood. This rearrangement joins TRBV13 to TRBJ2-4, with D hard to call. The TCR was taken from a girl under 18 with multiple sclerosis. The DNA for the CDR3 is TGTGCCAGCAGCCCTATGGGTCAGGAGAGAAACATTCAGTACTTC. This gives the protein CASSPMGQERNIQYF.